This TCR beta chain came from a study of blood T cell repertoires in COVID-19. The wider study: The United States, Italy and Spain supplied acute and convalescent COVID-19 samples.

Per germline, CDR1 MDHEN and CDR2 SYDVKM. The CDR3 spans 17 residues. Between the trimmed V and J ends, which lost 5 bases and 1 base, there was a span of 19 bases. TCRdb's table, derived via immunoSEQ multiplex PCR, lists solely in-frame clones and lacks some. The sample shows about 300,000 clones, approximately 88% of them seen only once. The specimen sequenced was peripheral blood. The rearrangement links TRBV28 to TRBJ2-3, with D tentatively TRBD2 (5 bases). The sequence derives from a human donor with COVID-19, enrolled during active disease. The donor label of this sample is uncertain. CDR3 nucleotides: TGTGCCAGCAGTCCCCCGGGAATCTCGTCTGGCACAGATACGCAGTATTTT. It specifies CASSPPGISSGTDTQYF.